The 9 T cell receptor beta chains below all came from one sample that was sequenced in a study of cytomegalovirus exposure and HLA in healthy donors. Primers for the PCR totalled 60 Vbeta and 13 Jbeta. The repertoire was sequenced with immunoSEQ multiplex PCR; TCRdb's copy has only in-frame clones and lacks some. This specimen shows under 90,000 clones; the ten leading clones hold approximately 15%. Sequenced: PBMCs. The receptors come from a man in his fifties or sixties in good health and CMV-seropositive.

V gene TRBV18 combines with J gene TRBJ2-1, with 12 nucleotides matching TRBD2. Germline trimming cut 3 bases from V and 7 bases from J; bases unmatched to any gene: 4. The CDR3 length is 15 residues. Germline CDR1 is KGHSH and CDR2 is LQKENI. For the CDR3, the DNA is TGTGCCAGCTCACCGACTAGCGGGAGTACGAATGAGCAGTTCTTC. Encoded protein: CASSPTSGSTNEQFF.

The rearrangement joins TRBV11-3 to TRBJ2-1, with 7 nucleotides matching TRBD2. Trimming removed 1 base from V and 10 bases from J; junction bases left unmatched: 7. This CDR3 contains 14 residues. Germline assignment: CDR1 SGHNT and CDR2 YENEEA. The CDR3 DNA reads TGTGCCAGCAGCTTAGGAGGGGCTAGCGGCGAGCAGTTCTTC. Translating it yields CASSLGGASGEQFF.

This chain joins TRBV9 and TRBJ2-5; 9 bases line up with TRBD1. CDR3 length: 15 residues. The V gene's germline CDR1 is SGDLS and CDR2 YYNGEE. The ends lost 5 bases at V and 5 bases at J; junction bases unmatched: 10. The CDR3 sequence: CASSADRGEGETQYF. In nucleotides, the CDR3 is TGTGCCAGCAGTGCGGACAGGGGCGAAGGGGAGACCCAGTACTTC.

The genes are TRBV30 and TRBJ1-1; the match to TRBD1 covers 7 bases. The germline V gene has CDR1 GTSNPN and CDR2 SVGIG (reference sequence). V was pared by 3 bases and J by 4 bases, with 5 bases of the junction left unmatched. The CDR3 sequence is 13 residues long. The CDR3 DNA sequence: TGTGCCTGGAGGTCCCGGACAGGCACTGAAGCTTTCTTT. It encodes CAWRSRTGTEAFF. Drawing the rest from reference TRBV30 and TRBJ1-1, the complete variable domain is SQTIHQWPATLVQPVGSPLSLECTVEGTSNPNLYWYRQAAGRGLQLLFYSVGIGQISSEVPQNLSASRPQDRQFILSSKKLLLSDSGFYLCAWRSRTGTEAFFGQGTRLTVV.

The CDR3 protein is CASRPTGGVYGYTF. The DNA of the CDR3 is TGTGCCAGCCGACCAACAGGGGGCGTATATGGCTACACCTTC. The chain joins TRBV6-5 to TRBJ1-2, with 9 bases aligning to TRBD1. CDR1 is MNHEY and CDR2 is SVGAGI in the germline V gene. Trimming took 8 bases from V and 5 from J; bases not matched to a gene: 9. The CDR3 has 14 residues.

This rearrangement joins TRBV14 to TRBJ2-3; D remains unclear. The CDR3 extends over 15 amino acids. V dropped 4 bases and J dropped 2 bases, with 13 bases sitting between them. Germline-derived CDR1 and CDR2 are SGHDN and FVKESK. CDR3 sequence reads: CASSRSRLNTDTQYF. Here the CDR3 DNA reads TGTGCCAGCAGCCGTTCTAGGCTAAACACAGATACGCAGTATTTT.

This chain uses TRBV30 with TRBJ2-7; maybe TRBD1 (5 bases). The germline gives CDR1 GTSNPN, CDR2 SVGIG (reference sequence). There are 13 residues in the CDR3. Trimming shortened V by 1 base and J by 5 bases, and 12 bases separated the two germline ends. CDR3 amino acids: CAWSEQVFDEQYV. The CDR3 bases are TGTGCCTGGAGTGAACAGGTCTTTGACGAGCAGTACGTC.

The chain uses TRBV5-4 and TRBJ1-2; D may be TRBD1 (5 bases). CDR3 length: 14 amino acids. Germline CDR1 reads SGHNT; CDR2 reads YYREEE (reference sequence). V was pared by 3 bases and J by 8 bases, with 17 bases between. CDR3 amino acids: CASSSMTAMVGYTF. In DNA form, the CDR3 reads TGTGCCAGCAGCTCCATGACAGCCATGGTCGGCTACACCTTC. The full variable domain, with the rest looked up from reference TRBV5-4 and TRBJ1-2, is ETGVTQSPTHLIKTRGQQVTLRCSSQSGHNTVSWYQQALGQGPQFIFQYYREEENGRGNFPPRFSGLQFPNYSSELNVNALELDDSALYLCASSSMTAMVGYTFGSGTRLTVV.

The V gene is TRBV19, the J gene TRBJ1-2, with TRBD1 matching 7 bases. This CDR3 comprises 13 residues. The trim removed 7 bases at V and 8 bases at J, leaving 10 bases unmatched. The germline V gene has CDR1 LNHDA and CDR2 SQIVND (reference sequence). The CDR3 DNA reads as TGTGCCAGTACCCCACTTACAGGGGCGGGCTACACCTTC. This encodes CASTPLTGAGYTF.